This T cell receptor (beta chain) appears in the sequencing data of a study of CD8+CD57+ T cells in acquired aplastic anemia. The wider study: Isolated CD4+ and CD8+ cells, once sorted, yielded DNA averaging about 3.1 ug.

This clonotype was picked up one time. Its antigen is currently unknown. Study-wide points: Levels of CD8+ Simpson's diversity were not significantly distinct in patients versus controls.

For CDR3 and TCR beta VDJ profiling, genomic DNA was the template used. TCRdb recomputed calls from the reads with MiXCR, one row per CDR3 protein. The data show some 190,000 distinct CDR3 sequences, with less than 55% seen just once and approximately 2.9% held by the top ten. Trimming cost V 4 bases and J 2 bases, with 9 bases left between them. CDR3 length: 14 amino acids. The sample comprised sorted CD4+, CD8+, or CD8+CD57+ T cells (not recorded which) from PBMCs. The TCR sequence derives from a human donor in good health. V usage is TRBV12-3 or TRBV12-4 and J usage is TRBJ1-3, with D perhaps TRBD1 (6 bases). CDR3 amino acids: CASSYTGTGNTIYF. In DNA, the CDR3 is TGTGCCAGCAGTTACACAGGGACTGGAAACACCATATATTTT.